The source of this T cell receptor (beta chain) is a study of blood T cell repertoires in COVID-19 (dated by TCRdb to 2019 to 2021). Background on the whole study: Collaborator samples came from the United States, Italy and Spain and covered acute and convalescent phases of COVID-19. The prospective study material was composed of cDNA or gDNA derived from T cells, B-cell-depleted T cells, or PBMCs. Deeply sampled blood TCRbeta repertoires from subjects exposed to, actively infected with, or recovered from COVID-19 were included in the dataset. The repertoires were released in a freely available public database meant as a resource for research on the immune response to SARS-CoV-2. The samples were drawn from two sources: the first 160 participants of the ongoing ImmuneRACE study, and 1,254 subjects contributed by 6 global collaborators. A de-identified subject ID, COVID-19 status, age in years and sex were almost always included in the sample metadata. HLA class I and class II types, where available, came from metadata supplied by the sample provider rather than from assay-based typing.

As a fraction of the sample, this clone is medium-sized (0.01 to 0.1%). The antigen this receptor binds is unknown. Per-base quality was not reported, and no clone a single base away is much larger than it. Other nucleotide sequences in the sample specify the same CDR3. CDR1 and CDR2, per the germline V gene, are SGHRS and YFSETQ. From the cysteine up to the phenylalanine, the CDR3 has a length of 11 residues. The retained sequence is limited to the CDR3, 33 bases, with the frame set at the first base. The V end loses 7 bases and the J end loses 7 bases, and a stretch of 9 bases separates them. Samples from volunteer blood donors who had recovered from COVID-19 were contributed by a second Seattle source. Each collaborating institution followed its own protocols to collect whole blood in K2EDTA tubes. For TCRbeta analysis, collaborator samples were shipped as frozen whole blood, as isolated PBMCs, or as DNA extracted from either sample type.

TCRbeta CDR3 regions were amplified from genomic DNA by means of the immunoSEQ Assay, a bias-controlled multiplex PCR. The authors processed their data as follows. The number of nucleated cells in each sample was estimated by amplification of reference gene primers within the assay. Sequence reads were collapsed and filtered to measure the absolute abundance of every unique TCRbeta CDR3 rearrangement. For each sample, productive Simpson clonality was calculated as the square root of Simpson's diversity index over productive rearrangements. What TCRdb holds here is the immuneACCESS table cut down to in-frame rearrangements. Part of the clones is not present; checked against another copy, under half of the missing clones reflect an unresolved V gene, and the others are unexplained. V, J and clone size were drawn from that table, and D and trimming were deduced from the DNA. Within this sample are fewer than 300,000 clones, with around nine tenths of them counted one time only. The ten largest clones represent around 9.1% of the sample.

On the study overall, not on this receptor specifically: The quantity of clinical and demographic metadata differed by source and by participant and was supplied without curation.

Sequenced input: peripheral blood. The receptor was derived from a man aged 35 to 55 who had recovered from COVID-19. The chain employs TRBV5-1 and TRBJ2-1; a weak D assignment points to TRBD1 (6 bases agree). The DNA reads TGCGCCAGCTCTAGGGGGAATGAGCAGTTCTTC. The translation is CASSRGNEQFF.